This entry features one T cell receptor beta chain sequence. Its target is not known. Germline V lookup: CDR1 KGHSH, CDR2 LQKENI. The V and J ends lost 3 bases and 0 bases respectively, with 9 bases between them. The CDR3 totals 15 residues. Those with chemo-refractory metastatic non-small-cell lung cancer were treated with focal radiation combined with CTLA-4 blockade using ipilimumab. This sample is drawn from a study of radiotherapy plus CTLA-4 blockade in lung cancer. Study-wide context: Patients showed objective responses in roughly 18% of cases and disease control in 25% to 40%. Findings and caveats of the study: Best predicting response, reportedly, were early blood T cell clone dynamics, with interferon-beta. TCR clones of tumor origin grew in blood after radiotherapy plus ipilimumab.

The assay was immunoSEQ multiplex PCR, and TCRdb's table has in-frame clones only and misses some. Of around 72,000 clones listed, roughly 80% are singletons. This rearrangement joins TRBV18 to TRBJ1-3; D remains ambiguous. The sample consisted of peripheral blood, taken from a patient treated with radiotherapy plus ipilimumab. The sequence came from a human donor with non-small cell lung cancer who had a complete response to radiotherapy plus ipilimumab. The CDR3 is CASSPNGLSGNTIYF. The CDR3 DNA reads TGTGCCAGCTCACCCAACGGACTCTCTGGAAACACCATATATTTT.